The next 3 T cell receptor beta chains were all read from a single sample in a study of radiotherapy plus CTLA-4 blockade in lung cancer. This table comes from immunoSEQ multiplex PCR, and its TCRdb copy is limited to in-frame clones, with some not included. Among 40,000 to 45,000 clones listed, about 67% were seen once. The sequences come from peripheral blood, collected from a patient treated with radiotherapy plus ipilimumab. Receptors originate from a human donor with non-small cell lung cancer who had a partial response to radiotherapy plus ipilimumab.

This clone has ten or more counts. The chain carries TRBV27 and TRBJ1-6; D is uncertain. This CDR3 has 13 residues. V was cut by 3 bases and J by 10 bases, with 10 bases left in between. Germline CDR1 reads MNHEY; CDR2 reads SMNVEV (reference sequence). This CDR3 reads CASSLGSLSPLHF. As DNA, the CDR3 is TGTGCCAGCAGTTTGGGGAGTCTCTCACCCCTCCACTTT.

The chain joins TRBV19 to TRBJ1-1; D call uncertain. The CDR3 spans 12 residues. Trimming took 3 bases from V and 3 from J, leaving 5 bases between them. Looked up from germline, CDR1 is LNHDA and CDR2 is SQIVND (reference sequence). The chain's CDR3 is CASSISYTEAFF. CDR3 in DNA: TGTGCCAGTAGTATTTCTTACACTGAAGCTTTCTTT.

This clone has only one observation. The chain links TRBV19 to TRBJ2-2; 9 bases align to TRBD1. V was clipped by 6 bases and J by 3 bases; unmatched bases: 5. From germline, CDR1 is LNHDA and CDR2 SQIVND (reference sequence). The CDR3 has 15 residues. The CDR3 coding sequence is TGTGCCAGTAGAACAGGGGGCGCGGACACCGGGGAGCTGTTTTTT. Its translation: CASRTGGADTGELFF.